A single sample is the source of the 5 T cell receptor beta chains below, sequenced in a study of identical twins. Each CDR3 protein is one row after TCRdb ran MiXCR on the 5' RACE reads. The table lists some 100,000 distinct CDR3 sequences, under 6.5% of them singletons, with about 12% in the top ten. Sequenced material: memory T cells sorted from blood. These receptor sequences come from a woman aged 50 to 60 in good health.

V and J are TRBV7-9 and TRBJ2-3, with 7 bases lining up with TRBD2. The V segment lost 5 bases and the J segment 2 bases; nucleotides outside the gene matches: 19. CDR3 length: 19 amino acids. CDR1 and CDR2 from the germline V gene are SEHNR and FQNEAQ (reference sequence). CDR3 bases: TGTGCCAGCAGCCCTCAAGGGAGGTGGGGGGGAGATACCACAGATACGCAGTATTTT. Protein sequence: CASSPQGRWGGDTTDTQYF.

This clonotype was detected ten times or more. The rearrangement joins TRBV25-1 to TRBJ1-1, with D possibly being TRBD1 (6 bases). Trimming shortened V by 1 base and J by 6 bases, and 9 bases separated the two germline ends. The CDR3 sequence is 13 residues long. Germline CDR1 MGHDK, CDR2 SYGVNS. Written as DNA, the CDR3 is TGTGCCAGCAGTGAATTGTGGACAGCTGAAGCTTTCTTT. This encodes CASSELWTAEAFF.

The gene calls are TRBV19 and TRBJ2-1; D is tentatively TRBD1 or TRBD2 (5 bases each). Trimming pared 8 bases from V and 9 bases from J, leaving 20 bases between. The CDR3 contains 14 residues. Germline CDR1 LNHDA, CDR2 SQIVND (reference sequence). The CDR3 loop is CASSGSYATGEQFF. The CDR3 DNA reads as TGTGCCAGTTCAGGGAGTTACGCTACTGGTGAGCAGTTCTTC.

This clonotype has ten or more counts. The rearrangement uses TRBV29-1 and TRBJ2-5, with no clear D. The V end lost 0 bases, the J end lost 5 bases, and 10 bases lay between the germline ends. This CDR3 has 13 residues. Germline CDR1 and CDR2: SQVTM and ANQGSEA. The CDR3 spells CSVEDLELETQYF. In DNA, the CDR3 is TGCAGCGTTGAAGATCTGGAGCTCGAGACCCAGTACTTC.

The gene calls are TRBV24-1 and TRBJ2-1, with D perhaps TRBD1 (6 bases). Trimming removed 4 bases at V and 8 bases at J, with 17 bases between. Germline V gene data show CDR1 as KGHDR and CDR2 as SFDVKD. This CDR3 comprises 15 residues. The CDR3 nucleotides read TGTGCCACCAGTGACCACGACAGGAGGACCCATGAGCAGTTCTTC. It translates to CATSDHDRRTHEQFF.